This T cell receptor beta chain was identified during a study of neurological immune-mediated disorders. Findings and limits, study-wide: Phylogenetic grouping placed 18 of 34 multiple sclerosis patients' repertoires in one related-CDR3 cluster, a possible signature.

The germline gives CDR1 MNHEY, CDR2 SVGAGI. The CDR3 totals 17 residues. V was pared by 0 bases and J by 5 bases, with 7 bases of the junction left unmatched. The authors made cDNA by 5'RACE with 10-nucleotide random UMIs. TCRdb used MiXCR to reprocess the 5' RACE reads, holding one entry per CDR3 protein. The sample shows tens of thousands of distinct CDR3 sequences, 4.8% of them seen only once. This clonotype has at least ten counts. Its antigen is as yet unknown. PBMCs stored at -80 C, 2 million in total, were the source of the unsorted libraries. Sequenced: PBMCs. The rearrangement uses TRBV6-5 and TRBJ2-2, with 9 nucleotides matching TRBD2. The source of this sequence is a woman in her sixties or seventies with multiple sclerosis. CDR3 DNA: TGTGCCAGCAGTTACTCGCTCTTAGCGGGGGAAACCGGGGAGCTGTTTTTT. Residues: CASSYSLLAGETGELFF.